This T cell receptor (beta chain) is from a study of cytomegalovirus exposure and HLA in healthy donors. V lost 0 bases to trimming and J lost 4 bases, with 9 bases between them. CDR3 length: 15 amino acids. Germline CDR1 and CDR2: LNHNV and YYDKDF (reference sequence). Turning to this clone: Antigen specificity is unknown.

13 Jbeta primers and 60 Vbeta primers were used for the PCR. Sequencing used immunoSEQ multiplex PCR; TCRdb keeps in-frame clones, though not all of them. The table shows roughly 100,000 clones, with roughly 85% occurring only once. Overall study findings and caveats: The authors excluded some V segments, including TRBV6-2 and TRBV6-3, as indistinguishable.

Sequencing was done on a sample of PBMCs. The chain has TRBV15 and TRBJ1-4, with D hard to call. The TCR originated in a middle-aged man in good health and CMV-seronegative. The CDR3 here is CATSRDLQINEKLFF. The CDR3 nucleotides are TGTGCCACCAGCAGAGATCTACAGATTAATGAAAAACTGTTTTTT.